This TCR beta chain was captured by sequencing in a study of metastatic and nonmetastatic thyroid tumors. Findings of the study overall: Significantly higher TCR beta diversity was reportedly seen in malignant thyroid tumors than benign nodules, in blood and tumor.

Not a single patient had been given any form of treatment at any point before undergoing thyroid surgery. This clone showed up many times. Its target is unknown. The sample has other DNA sequences that encode this CDR3 too. TCRdb ran MiXCR on the PCR reads. In the table there are 85,000 to 95,000 clones, 15% of which are singletons. This clonotype was obtained from a female donor with papillary thyroid cancer or a benign thyroid nodule (not recorded which). Some clones in this sample may be carry-over from other donors' samples. Sequenced material: blood.

The CDR3 coding sequence is TGTGCCAGCAGCTTGGGACACCTCTCTGGAACCCAGTACTTC. Protein: CASSLGHLSGTQYF. The chain combines TRBV5-6 with TRBJ2-5; D gene ambiguous. The CDR3 totals 14 residues. Germline values: CDR1 SGHDT, CDR2 YYEEEE. Trimming shortened V by 0 bases and J by 8 bases, and 14 bases separated the two germline ends. Full variable domain (missing parts from reference TRBV5-6 and TRBJ2-5): DAGVTQSPTHLIKTRGQQVTLRCSPKSGHDTVSWYQQALGQGPQFIFQYYEEEERQRGNFPDRFSGHQFPNYSSELNVNALLLGDSALYLCASSLGHLSGTQYFGPGTRLLVL.